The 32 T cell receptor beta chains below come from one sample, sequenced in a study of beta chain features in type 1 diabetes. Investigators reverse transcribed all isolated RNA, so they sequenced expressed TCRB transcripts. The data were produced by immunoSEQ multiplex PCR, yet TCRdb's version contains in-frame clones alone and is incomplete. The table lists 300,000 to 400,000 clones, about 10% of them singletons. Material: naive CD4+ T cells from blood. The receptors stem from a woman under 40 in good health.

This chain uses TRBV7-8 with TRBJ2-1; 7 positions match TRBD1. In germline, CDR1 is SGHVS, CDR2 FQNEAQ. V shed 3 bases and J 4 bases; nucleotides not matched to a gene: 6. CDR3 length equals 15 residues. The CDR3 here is CASSLGQPIYNEQFF. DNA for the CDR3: TGTGCCAGCAGCTTGGGACAGCCAATTTACAATGAGCAGTTCTTC. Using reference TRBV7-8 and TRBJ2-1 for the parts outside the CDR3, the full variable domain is GAGVSQSPRYKVAKRGQDVALRCDPISGHVSLFWYQQALGQGPEFLTYFQNEAQLDKSGLPSDRFFAERPEGSVSTLKIQRTQQEDSAVYLCASSLGQPIYNEQFFGPGTRLTVL.

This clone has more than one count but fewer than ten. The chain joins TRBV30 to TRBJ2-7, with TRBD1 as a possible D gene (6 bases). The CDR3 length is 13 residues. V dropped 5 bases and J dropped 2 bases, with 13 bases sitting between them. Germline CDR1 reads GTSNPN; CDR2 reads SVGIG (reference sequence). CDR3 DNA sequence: TGTGCCTGGTGCCTGGGGGCGCCCTACGAGCAGTACTTC. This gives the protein CAWCLGAPYEQYF.

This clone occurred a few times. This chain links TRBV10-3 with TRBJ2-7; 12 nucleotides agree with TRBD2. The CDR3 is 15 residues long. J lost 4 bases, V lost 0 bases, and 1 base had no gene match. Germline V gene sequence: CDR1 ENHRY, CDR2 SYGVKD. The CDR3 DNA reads TGTGCCATCAGTGAGTCGACTAGCGGGAGTTACGAGCAGTACTTC. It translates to CAISESTSGSYEQYF.

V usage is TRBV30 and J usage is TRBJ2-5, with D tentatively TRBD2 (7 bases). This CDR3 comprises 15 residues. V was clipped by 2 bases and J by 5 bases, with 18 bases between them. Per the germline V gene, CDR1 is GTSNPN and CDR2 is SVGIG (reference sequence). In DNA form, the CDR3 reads TGTGCCTGGAGTCCGAGGAGGGGGGGCGGCGAGACCCAGTACTTC. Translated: CAWSPRRGGGETQYF. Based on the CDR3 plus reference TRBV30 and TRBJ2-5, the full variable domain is SQTIHQWPATLVQPVGSPLSLECTVEGTSNPNLYWYRQAAGRGLQLLFYSVGIGQISSEVPQNLSASRPQDRQFILSSKKLLLSDSGFYLCAWSPRRGGGETQYFGPGTRLLVL.

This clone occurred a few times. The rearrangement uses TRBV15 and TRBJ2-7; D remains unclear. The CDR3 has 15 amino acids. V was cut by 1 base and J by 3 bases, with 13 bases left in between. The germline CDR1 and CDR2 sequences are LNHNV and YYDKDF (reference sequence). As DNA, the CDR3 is TGTGCCACCAGCAGAGGGTCAGGTCCAATCTACGAGCAGTACTTC. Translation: CATSRGSGPIYEQYF. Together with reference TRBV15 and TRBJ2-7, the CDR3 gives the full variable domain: DAMVIQNPRYQVTQFGKPVTLSCSQTLNHNVMYWYQQKSSQAPKLLFHYYDKDFNNEADTPDNFQSRRPNTSFCFLDIRSPGLGDTAMYLCATSRGSGPIYEQYFGPGTRLTVT.

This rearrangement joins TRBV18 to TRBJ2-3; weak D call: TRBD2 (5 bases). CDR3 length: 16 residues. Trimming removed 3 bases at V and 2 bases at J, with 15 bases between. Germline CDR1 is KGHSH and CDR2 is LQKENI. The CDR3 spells CASSPGYEGNTDTQYF. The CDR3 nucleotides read TGTGCCAGCTCACCCGGTTATGAGGGCAACACAGATACGCAGTATTTT.

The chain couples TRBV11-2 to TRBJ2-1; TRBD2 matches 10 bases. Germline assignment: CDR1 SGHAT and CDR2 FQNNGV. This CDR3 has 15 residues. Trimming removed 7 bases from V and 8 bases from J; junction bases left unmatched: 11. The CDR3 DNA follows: TGTGCCAGCACCATGGAGCTAGCGGGAGTCTATGAGCAGTTCTTC. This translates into CASTMELAGVYEQFF.

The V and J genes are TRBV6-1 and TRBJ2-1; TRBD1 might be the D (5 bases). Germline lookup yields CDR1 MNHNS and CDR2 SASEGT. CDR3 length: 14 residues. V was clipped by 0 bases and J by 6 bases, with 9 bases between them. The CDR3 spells CASSEAQGSNEQFF. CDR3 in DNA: TGTGCCAGCAGTGAAGCGCAGGGCAGCAATGAGCAGTTCTTC.

CDR3 region: CASSQVLGARYEQYF. Written as DNA, the CDR3 is TGTGCCAGCAGCCAAGTGCTTGGGGCCCGGTACGAGCAGTACTTC. V usage is TRBV14 and J usage is TRBJ2-7; a weak D match, TRBD1 (5 bases). V was shortened by 1 base and J by 4 bases, with 14 bases between the two germline ends. The germline V gene encodes CDR1 SGHDN and CDR2 FVKESK. CDR3 length: 15 residues.

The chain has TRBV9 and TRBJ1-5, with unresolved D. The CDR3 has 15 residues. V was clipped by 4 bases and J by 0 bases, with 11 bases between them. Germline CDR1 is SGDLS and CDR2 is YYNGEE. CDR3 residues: CASSLLGDSNQPQHF. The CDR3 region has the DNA TGTGCCAGCAGCTTACTCGGGGATAGCAATCAGCCCCAGCATTTT.

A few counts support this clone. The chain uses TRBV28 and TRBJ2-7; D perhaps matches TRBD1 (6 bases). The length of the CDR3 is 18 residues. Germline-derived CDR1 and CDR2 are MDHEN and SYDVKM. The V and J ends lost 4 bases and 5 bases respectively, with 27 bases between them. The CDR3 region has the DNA TGTGCCAGCAGTTCCCCCGGAAGATCACAGGGCCCAGTCCACGAGCAGTACTTC. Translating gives CASSSPGRSQGPVHEQYF.

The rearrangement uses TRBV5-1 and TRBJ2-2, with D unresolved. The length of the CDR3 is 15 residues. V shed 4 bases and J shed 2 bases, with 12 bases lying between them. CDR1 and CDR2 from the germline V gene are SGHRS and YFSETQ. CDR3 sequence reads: CASSGPGGNTGELFF. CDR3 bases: TGCGCCAGCAGCGGTCCCGGCGGTAACACCGGGGAGCTGTTTTTT.

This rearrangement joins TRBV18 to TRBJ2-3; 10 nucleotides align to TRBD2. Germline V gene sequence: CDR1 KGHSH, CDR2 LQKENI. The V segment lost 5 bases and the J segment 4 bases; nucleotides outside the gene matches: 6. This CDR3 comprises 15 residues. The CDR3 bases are TGTGCCAGCTCAACCGGGACTAGCGCGGCAGATACGCAGTATTTT. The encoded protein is CASSTGTSAADTQYF.

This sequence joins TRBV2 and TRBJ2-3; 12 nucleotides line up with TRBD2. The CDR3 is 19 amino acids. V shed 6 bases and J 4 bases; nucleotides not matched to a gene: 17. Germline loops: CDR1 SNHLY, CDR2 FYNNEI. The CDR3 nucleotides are TGTGCCAGCAGCACCCCCCTTAGAGGTCTAGCGGGAGGGCCAGATACGCAGTATTTT. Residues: CASSTPLRGLAGGPDTQYF.

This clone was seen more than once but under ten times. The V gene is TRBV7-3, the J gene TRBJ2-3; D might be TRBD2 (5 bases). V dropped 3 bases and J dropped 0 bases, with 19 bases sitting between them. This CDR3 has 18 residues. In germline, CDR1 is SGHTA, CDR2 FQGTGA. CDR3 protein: CASSFQASPSLSTDTQYF. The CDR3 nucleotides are TGTGCCAGCAGCTTTCAGGCTAGCCCCAGCCTTAGCACAGATACGCAGTATTTT.

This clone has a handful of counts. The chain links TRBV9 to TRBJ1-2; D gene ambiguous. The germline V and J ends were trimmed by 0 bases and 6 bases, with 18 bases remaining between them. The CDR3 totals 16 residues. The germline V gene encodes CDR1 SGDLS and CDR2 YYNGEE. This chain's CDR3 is CASSVATPAGPHGYTF. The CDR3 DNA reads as TGTGCCAGCAGCGTAGCGACCCCCGCGGGCCCCCATGGCTACACCTTC.

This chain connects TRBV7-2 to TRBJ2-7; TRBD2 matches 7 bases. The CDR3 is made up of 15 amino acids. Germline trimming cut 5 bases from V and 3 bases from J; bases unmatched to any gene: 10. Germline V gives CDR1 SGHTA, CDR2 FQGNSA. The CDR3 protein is CASSPRFRGGYEQYF. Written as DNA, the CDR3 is TGTGCCAGCAGCCCTCGGTTCCGCGGGGGCTACGAGCAGTACTTC.

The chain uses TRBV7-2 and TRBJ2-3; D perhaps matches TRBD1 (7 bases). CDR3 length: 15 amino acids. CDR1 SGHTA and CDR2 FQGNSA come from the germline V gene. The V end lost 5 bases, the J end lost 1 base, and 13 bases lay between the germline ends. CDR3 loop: CASSVSGQGTDTQYF. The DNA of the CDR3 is TGTGCCAGCAGCGTTAGCGGACAGGGCACAGATACGCAGTATTTT.

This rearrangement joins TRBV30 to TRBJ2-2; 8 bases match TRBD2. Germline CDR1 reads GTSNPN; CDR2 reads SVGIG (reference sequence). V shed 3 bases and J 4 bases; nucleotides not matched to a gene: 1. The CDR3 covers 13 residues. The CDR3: CAWSGRATGELFF. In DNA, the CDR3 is TGTGCCTGGAGCGGGAGGGCCACCGGGGAGCTGTTTTTT.

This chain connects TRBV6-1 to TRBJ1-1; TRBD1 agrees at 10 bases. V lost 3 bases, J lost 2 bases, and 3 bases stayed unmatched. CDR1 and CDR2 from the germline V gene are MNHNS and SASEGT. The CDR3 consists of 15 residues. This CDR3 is CASSEVTGGNTEAFF. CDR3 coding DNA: TGTGCCAGCAGTGAGGTGACAGGGGGCAACACTGAAGCTTTCTTT.

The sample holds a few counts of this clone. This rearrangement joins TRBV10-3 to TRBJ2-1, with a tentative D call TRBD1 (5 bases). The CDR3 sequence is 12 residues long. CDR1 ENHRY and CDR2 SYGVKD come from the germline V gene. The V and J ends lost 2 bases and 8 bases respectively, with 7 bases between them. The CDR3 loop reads CAISEQGHEQFF. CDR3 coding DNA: TGTGCCATCAGTGAGCAGGGCCATGAGCAGTTCTTC.

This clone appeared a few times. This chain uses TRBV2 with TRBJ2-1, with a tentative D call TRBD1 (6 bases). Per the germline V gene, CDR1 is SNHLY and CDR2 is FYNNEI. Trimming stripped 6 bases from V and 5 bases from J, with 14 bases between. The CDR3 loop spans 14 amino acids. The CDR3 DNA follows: TGTGCCAGCAGACCGGGACACGGTGACAATGAGCAGTTCTTC. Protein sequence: CASRPGHGDNEQFF. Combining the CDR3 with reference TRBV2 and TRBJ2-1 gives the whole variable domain EPEVTQTPSHQVTQMGQEVILRCVPISNHLYFYWYRQILGQKVEFLVSFYNNEISEKSEIFDDQFSVERPDGSNFTLKIRSTKLEDSAMYFCASRPGHGDNEQFFGPGTRLTVL.

The CDR3 reads CATGTTTGNTIYF. The CDR3 DNA follows: TGTGCCACCGGGACAACCACTGGAAACACCATATATTTT. The chain links TRBV15 to TRBJ1-3; the D gene is possibly TRBD1 (6 bases). The CDR3 covers 13 residues. The germline CDR1 and CDR2 sequences are LNHNV and YYDKDF (reference sequence). Trimming pared 8 bases from V and 2 bases from J, leaving 10 bases between.

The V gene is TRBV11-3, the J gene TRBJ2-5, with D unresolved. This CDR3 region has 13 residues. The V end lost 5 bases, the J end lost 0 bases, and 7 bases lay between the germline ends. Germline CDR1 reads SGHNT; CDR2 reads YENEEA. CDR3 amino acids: CASSRVYQETQYF. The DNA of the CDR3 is TGTGCCAGCAGCCGCGTCTACCAAGAGACCCAGTACTTC.

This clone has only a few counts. The CDR3 DNA sequence: TGTGCCAGCAGCCTCATACAGATGTCGGGAGGGCCTTTCGAGACCCAGTACTTC. Protein: CASSLIQMSGGPFETQYF. The J gene is TRBJ2-5, the V gene TRBV7-9; TRBD2 aligns across 8 bases. V gave up 5 bases and J gave up 5 bases; unmatched junction bases: 19. Germline CDR1 SEHNR, CDR2 FQNEAQ (reference sequence). The length of the CDR3 is 18 residues.

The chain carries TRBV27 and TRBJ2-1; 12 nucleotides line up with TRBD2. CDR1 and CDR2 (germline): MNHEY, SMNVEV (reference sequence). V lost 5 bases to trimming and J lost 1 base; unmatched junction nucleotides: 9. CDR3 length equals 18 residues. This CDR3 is CASSLRYLAGGSYNEQFF. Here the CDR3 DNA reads TGTGCCAGCAGTCTACGATACCTAGCGGGAGGGTCCTACAATGAGCAGTTCTTC.

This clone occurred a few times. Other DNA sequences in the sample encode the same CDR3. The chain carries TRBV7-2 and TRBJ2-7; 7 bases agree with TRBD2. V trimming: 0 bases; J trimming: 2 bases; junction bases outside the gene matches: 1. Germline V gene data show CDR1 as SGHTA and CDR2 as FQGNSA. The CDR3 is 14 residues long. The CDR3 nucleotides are TGTGCCAGCAGCTTAGCGGGAGGGCCCTACGAGCAGTACTTC. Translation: CASSLAGGPYEQYF.

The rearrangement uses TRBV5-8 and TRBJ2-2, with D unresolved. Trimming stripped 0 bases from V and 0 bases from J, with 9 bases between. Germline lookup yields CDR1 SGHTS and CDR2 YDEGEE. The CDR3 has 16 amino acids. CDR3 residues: CASSLDQASNTGELFF. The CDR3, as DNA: TGTGCCAGCAGCTTGGACCAGGCCTCGAACACCGGGGAGCTGTTTTTT.

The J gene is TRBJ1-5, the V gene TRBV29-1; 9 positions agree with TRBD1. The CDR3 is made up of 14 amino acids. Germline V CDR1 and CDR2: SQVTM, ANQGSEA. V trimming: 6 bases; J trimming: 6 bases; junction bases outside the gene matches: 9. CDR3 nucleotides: TGCAGCGTGTCAATACAGGGGGCAGGTCAGCCCCAGCATTTT. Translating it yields CSVSIQGAGQPQHF.

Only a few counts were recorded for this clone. The CDR3 coding sequence is TGTGCCAGCAGCCAATGGAGCGGGAGGGACACCGGGGAGCTGTTTTTT. It translates to CASSQWSGRDTGELFF. The chain uses TRBV4-2 and TRBJ2-2; 10 nucleotides agree with TRBD2. CDR1 LGHNA and CDR2 YNFKEQ come from the germline V gene. The CDR3 has 16 residues. With V trimmed by 2 bases and J by 3 bases, 3 bases remained unmatched.

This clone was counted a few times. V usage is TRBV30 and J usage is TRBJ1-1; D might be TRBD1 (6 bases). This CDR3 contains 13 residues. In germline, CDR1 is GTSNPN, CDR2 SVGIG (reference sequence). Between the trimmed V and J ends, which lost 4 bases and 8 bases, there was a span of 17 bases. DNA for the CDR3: TGTGCCTGGAATAGACAGGTGAACGACGAAGCTTTCTTT. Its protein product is CAWNRQVNDEAFF.

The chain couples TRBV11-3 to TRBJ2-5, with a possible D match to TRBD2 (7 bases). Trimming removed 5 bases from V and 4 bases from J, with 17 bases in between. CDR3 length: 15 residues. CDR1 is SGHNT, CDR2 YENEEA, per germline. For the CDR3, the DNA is TGTGCCAGCAGCAGAACAGGGCGGGGGCGAGAGACCCAGTACTTC. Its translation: CASSRTGRGRETQYF.